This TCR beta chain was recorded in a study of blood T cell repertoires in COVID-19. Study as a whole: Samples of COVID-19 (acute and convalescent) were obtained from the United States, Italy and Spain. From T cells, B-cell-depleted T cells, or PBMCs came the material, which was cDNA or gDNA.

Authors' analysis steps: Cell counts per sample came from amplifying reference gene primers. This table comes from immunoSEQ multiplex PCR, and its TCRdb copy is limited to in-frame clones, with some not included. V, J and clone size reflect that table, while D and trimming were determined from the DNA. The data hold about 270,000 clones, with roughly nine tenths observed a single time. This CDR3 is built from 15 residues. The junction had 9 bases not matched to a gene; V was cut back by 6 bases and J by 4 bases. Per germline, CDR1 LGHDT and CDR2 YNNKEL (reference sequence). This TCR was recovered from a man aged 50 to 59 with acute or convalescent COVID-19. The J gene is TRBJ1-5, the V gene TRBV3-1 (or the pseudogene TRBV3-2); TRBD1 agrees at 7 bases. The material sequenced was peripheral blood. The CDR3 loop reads CASSRGVQGNQPQHF. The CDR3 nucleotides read TGTGCCAGCAGTCGAGGGGTACAGGGGAATCAGCCCCAGCATTTT.